The 20 T cell receptor beta chains reported below all come from one sample, sequenced in a study of control samples from healthy donors and cancer patients. Generated by immunoSEQ multiplex PCR, the TCRdb table keeps only in-frame clones and is missing some. Here the sample table reports some 190,000 clones. Sequences were obtained from blood. These receptors were collected from a woman aged 30 to 39 in good health.

V usage is TRBV3-1 (or the pseudogene TRBV3-2) and J usage is TRBJ2-2; D possibly matches TRBD1 or TRBD2 (5 bases each). Per the germline V gene, CDR1 is LGHDT and CDR2 is YNNKEL (reference sequence). The CDR3 loop spans 18 amino acids. V was clipped by 1 base and J by 4 bases, with 19 bases between them. The CDR3 region has the DNA TGTGCCAGCAGCCAAGTTGTGGGGCGGAGGCTAGTCACCGGGGAGCTGTTTTTT. Its translation: CASSQVVGRRLVTGELFF.

This sequence joins TRBV18 and TRBJ2-7; no reliable D call. V lost 2 bases, J lost 4 bases, and 18 bases lay in between. This CDR3 spans 16 amino acids. Germline CDR1 reads KGHSH; CDR2 reads LQKENI. The CDR3 here is CASSPNRAIAQYEQYF. CDR3 DNA: TGTGCCAGCTCACCAAACCGGGCCATCGCCCAATACGAGCAGTACTTC.

The rearrangement links TRBV11-2 to TRBJ2-3; TRBD2 matches 13 bases. Germline assignment: CDR1 SGHAT and CDR2 FQNNGV. CDR3 length: 17 residues. Trimming at V came to 5 bases and at J to 5 bases, leaving 10 bases not matched to a gene. Here the CDR3 reads CASSGDLLAGGLDTQYF. The CDR3 DNA reads TGTGCCAGCAGCGGGGATCTACTAGCGGGGGGGCTAGATACGCAGTATTTT. Together with reference TRBV11-2 and TRBJ2-3, the CDR3 gives the full variable domain: EAGVAQSPRYKIIEKRQSVAFWCNPISGHATLYWYQQILGQGPKLLIQFQNNGVVDDSQLPKDRFSAERLKGVDSTLKIQPAKLEDSAVYLCASSGDLLAGGLDTQYFGPGTRLTVL.

V usage is TRBV24-1 and J usage is TRBJ2-5, with TRBD2 matching over 7 bases. Germline CDR1 reads KGHDR; CDR2 reads SFDVKD. The J segment lost 2 bases and the V segment lost 3 bases, leaving 5 bases of the junction unmatched. This CDR3 is 15 amino acids long. This chain's CDR3 is CATSDPRGVQETQYF. The CDR3 coding sequence is TGTGCCACCAGTGATCCCCGGGGGGTTCAAGAGACCCAGTACTTC.

The J gene is TRBJ2-4, the V gene TRBV27; 7 nucleotides align to TRBD1. The CDR3 has 14 residues. V trimming: 9 bases; J trimming: 4 bases; junction bases outside the gene matches: 9. In germline, CDR1 is MNHEY, CDR2 SMNVEV (reference sequence). CDR3 residues: CASRTGTDKNIQYF. In DNA, the CDR3 is TGTGCCAGTAGAACCGGGACAGATAAAAACATTCAGTACTTC.

V and J are TRBV28 and TRBJ2-7; D might be TRBD1 (5 bases). The CDR3 loop spans 14 amino acids. Per the germline V gene, CDR1 is MDHEN and CDR2 is SYDVKM. With 2 bases removed from V and 3 bases from J, the gap between germline ends came to 11 bases. The CDR3 DNA is TGTGCCAGCAGTTTAAGTGGGGCAAACTACGAGCAGTACTTC. It codes for CASSLSGANYEQYF.

This chain links TRBV28 with TRBJ1-2; unclear D gene. Trimming took off 6 bases at V and 4 bases at J, with 15 bases between the two ends. CDR3 size: 14 residues. Looked up from germline, CDR1 is MDHEN and CDR2 is SYDVKM. The CDR3 DNA follows: TGTGCCAGCAGCACCCCCCCGGTCGCCTATGGCTACACCTTC. It encodes CASSTPPVAYGYTF.

The chain recombines TRBV28 with TRBJ2-3; maybe TRBD2 (5 bases). The V gene lost 2 bases and the J gene lost 1 base, with 13 bases spanning the gap. The CDR3 is 16 amino acids. CDR1 and CDR2 from the germline V gene are MDHEN and SYDVKM. CDR3 coding DNA: TGTGCCAGCAGTTTACCCACTAGGACTGGCACAGATACGCAGTATTTT. This encodes CASSLPTRTGTDTQYF.

This chain uses TRBV10-3 with TRBJ1-1; D uncertain. The CDR3 covers 15 residues. Germline V gene lookup returns CDR1 ENHRY and CDR2 SYGVKD. Trimming pared 0 bases from V and 0 bases from J, leaving 8 bases between. The CDR3 sequence is CAISESQDLNTEAFF. The CDR3 bases are TGTGCCATCAGTGAGTCGCAGGACCTGAACACTGAAGCTTTCTTT.

J is TRBJ1-2 and V is TRBV27; 8 nucleotides match TRBD1. Trimming cost V 6 bases and J 5 bases; bases outside gene matches: 8. The CDR3 spans 14 residues. CDR1 and CDR2 (germline): MNHEY, SMNVEV (reference sequence). The CDR3 coding sequence is TGTGCCAGCAGGATGCAGGGGGCGAGTTATGGCTACACCTTC. Protein: CASRMQGASYGYTF.

DNA of the CDR3: TGCGCCAGCAGCTTGAGGGGGGTTAATGAAAAACTGTTTTTT. This gives the protein CASSLRGVNEKLFF. The chain links TRBV5-1 to TRBJ1-4; D may be TRBD1 (6 bases). Trimming cost V 1 base and J 4 bases, with 8 bases left between them. Germline assignment: CDR1 SGHRS and CDR2 YFSETQ. The CDR3 is 14 residues long.

The chain employs TRBV15 and TRBJ2-7, with no clear D. The CDR3 runs 13 residues. Trimming shortened V by 0 bases and J by 6 bases, and 9 bases separated the two germline ends. Germline V gives CDR1 LNHNV, CDR2 YYDKDF (reference sequence). The chain's CDR3 is CATSRDKGSEQYF. DNA of the CDR3: TGTGCCACCAGCAGAGATAAGGGCAGCGAGCAGTACTTC.

V and J are TRBV5-1 and TRBJ2-1; D not resolved. V gave up 1 base and J gave up 7 bases, with 6 bases separating them. Germline assignment: CDR1 SGHRS and CDR2 YFSETQ. The CDR3 sequence is 12 residues long. This chain's CDR3 is CASSLIANEQFF. The CDR3, as DNA: TGCGCCAGCAGCTTGATTGCGAATGAGCAGTTCTTC. The full variable domain, rest sourced from reference TRBV5-1 and TRBJ2-1, is KAGVTQTPRYLIKTRGQQVTLSCSPISGHRSVSWYQQTPGQGLQFLFEYFSETQRNKGNFPGRFSGRQFSNSRSEMNVSTLELGDSALYLCASSLIANEQFFGPGTRLTVL.

The rearrangement uses TRBV27 and TRBJ1-1; D unclear. V gave up 3 bases and J gave up 1 base, with 6 bases separating them. The CDR3 covers 13 residues. Germline V gene data show CDR1 as MNHEY and CDR2 as SMNVEV (reference sequence). The DNA of the CDR3 is TGTGCCAGCAGTTTGGCAGGGAACACTGAAGCTTTCTTT. Its protein is CASSLAGNTEAFF.

J is TRBJ1-5 and V is TRBV6-4, with D possibly being TRBD1 (5 bases). V lost 10 bases and J lost 2, with 18 bases in between. The CDR3 length is 15 residues. Germline CDR1 and CDR2: MRHNA and SNTAGT. The DNA for the CDR3 is TGTGCCATCATTCCGGGACGAGGTCGCAATCAGCCCCAGCATTTT. Encoded protein: CAIIPGRGRNQPQHF.

V is TRBV6-2 or TRBV6-3 and J is TRBJ2-3; unclear D gene. The V and J ends lost 2 bases and 1 base respectively, with 10 bases between them. Germline lookup yields CDR1 MNHEY and CDR2 SVGEGT. The CDR3 length is 15 residues. This chain's CDR3 is CASSYLESGTDTQYF. In nucleotides, the CDR3 is TGTGCCAGCAGTTACCTGGAATCTGGCACAGATACGCAGTATTTT.

V is TRBV19 and J is TRBJ2-5; D gene unclear. The CDR3 has 12 amino acids. Germline-derived CDR1 and CDR2 are LNHDA and SQIVND (reference sequence). Trimming took off 3 bases at V and 4 bases at J, with 6 bases between the two ends. The CDR3 loop is CASSMSSETQYF. The CDR3 bases are TGTGCCAGTAGTATGTCTTCAGAGACCCAGTACTTC. Full variable domain (missing parts from reference TRBV19 and TRBJ2-5): DGGITQSPKYLFRKEGQNVTLSCEQNLNHDAMYWYRQDPGQGLRLIYYSQIVNDFQKGDIAEGYSVSREKKESFPLTVTSAQKNPTAFYLCASSMSSETQYFGPGTRLLVL.

V is TRBV4-1 and J is TRBJ2-7; TRBD1 agrees at 7 bases. Germline V CDR1 and CDR2: MGHRA, YSYEKL. J lost 0 bases, V lost 3 bases, and 5 bases had no gene match. The CDR3 is 15 residues long. CDR3 DNA: TGCGCCAGCAGCCAGTACAGGGGCTCCTCCTACGAGCAGTACTTC. Its protein product is CASSQYRGSSYEQYF.

The chain is built from TRBV5-1 and TRBJ1-1; D remains ambiguous. V dropped 1 base and J dropped 1 base, with 8 bases sitting between them. The CDR3 has 14 residues. In germline, CDR1 is SGHRS, CDR2 YFSETQ. CDR3 DNA: TGCGCCAGCAGCTTGCAACGGCCGAACACTGAAGCTTTCTTT. It translates to CASSLQRPNTEAFF.

The chain employs TRBV29-1 and TRBJ1-1, with D uncertain. V was shortened by 6 bases and J by 3 bases, with 14 bases between the two germline ends. In germline, CDR1 is SQVTM, CDR2 ANQGSEA. The CDR3 runs 13 residues. The DNA of the CDR3 is TGCAGCGTCCTGGGTCTCTCCCACACTGAAGCTTTCTTT. As protein: CSVLGLSHTEAFF. Complete variable domain (other parts from reference TRBV29-1 and TRBJ1-1): SAVISQKPSRDICQRGTSLTIQCQVDSQVTMMFWYRQQPGQSLTLIATANQGSEATYESGFVIDKFPISRPNLTFSTLTVSNMSPEDSSIYLCSVLGLSHTEAFFGQGTRLTVV.